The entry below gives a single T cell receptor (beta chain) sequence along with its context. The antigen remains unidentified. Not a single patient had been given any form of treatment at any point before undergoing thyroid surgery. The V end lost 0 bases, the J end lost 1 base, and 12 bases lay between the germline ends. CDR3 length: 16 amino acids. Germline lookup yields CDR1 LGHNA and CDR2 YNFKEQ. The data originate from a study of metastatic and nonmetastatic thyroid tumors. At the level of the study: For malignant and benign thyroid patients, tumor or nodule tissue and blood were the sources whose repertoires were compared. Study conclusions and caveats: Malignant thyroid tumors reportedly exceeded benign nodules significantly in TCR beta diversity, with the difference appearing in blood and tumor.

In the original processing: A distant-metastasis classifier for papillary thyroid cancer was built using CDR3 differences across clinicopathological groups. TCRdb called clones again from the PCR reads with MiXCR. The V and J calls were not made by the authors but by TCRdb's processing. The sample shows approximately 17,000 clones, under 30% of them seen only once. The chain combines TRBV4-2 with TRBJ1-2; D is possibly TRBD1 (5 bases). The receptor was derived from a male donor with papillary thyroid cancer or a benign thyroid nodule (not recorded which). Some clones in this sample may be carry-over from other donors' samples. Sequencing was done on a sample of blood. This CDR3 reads CASSQEGLRSNYGYTF. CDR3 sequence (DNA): TGTGCCAGCAGCCAAGAGGGACTCCGGAGTAACTATGGCTACACCTTC.